The rows below give T cell receptor beta chains drawn from one sample of a study of T cell responses to AZD1222 COVID-19 vaccine. The data were produced by immunoSEQ multiplex PCR, yet TCRdb's version contains in-frame clones alone and is incomplete. The sample yields some 110,000 clones, 89% seen once. Sequenced here: peripheral blood, sampled on day 0 of AZD1222 vaccination. All receptors derive from an adult in good health. The CDR3 runs from the conserved cysteine through the conserved F or W.

j_call: TRBJ2-1
v_call: TRBV4-2
cdr3_aa: CASSQEHTSGGGNEQFF

j_call: TRBJ2-7
v_call: TRBV7-2
cdr3_aa: CASSLGFTYEQYF

j_call: TRBJ1-1
v_call: TRBV6-5
cdr3_aa: CASRSRGRRAFF

j_call: TRBJ2-2
v_call: TRBV9
cdr3_aa: CASSVVAQAGTGELFF

j_call: TRBJ2-5
v_call: TRBV30
cdr3_aa: CAWSPRDRGETQYF

j_call: TRBJ2-1
v_call: TRBV2
cdr3_aa: CASSEVFRDSNNEQFF

j_call: TRBJ1-1
v_call: TRBV7-2
cdr3_aa: CASSTGTRLEAFF

j_call: TRBJ2-7
v_call: TRBV28
cdr3_aa: CASSFPTASYEQYF

j_call: TRBJ1-1
v_call: TRBV3-1/TRBV3-2
cdr3_aa: CASSPRFLSEAFF

j_call: TRBJ1-3
v_call: TRBV5-1
cdr3_aa: CASSLFGNSGNTIYF

j_call: TRBJ2-7
v_call: TRBV5-4
cdr3_aa: CASSLGSGSSYEQYF

j_call: TRBJ2-5
v_call: TRBV20-1
cdr3_aa: CSASKVGERGYQETQYF

j_call: TRBJ2-2
v_call: TRBV2
cdr3_aa: CASSQDGSNTGELFF

j_call: TRBJ1-6
v_call: TRBV5-1
cdr3_aa: CASSLGGSLNSPLHF

j_call: TRBJ2-1
v_call: TRBV5-1
cdr3_aa: CASSLGLAGGGYNEQFF

j_call: TRBJ2-3
v_call: TRBV19
cdr3_aa: CASSISGSSTDTQYF

j_call: TRBJ2-1
v_call: TRBV4-3
cdr3_aa: CASSSGTSYNEQFF

j_call: TRBJ1-2
v_call: TRBV6-5
cdr3_aa: CASLGVYGYTF

j_call: TRBJ2-6
v_call: TRBV9
cdr3_aa: CASSGGTGNSGANVLTF

j_call: TRBJ1-3
v_call: TRBV7-9
cdr3_aa: CASRSSGSSGNTIYF

j_call: TRBJ2-7
v_call: TRBV9
cdr3_aa: CASSVVPGFSYEQYF

j_call: TRBJ2-7
v_call: TRBV29-1
cdr3_aa: CSVATSIWDEQYF

j_call: TRBJ2-5
v_call: TRBV5-1
cdr3_aa: CASRDVGFETQYF

j_call: TRBJ1-2
v_call: TRBV7-8
cdr3_aa: CASSFGTRGTNYGYTF

j_call: TRBJ1-1
v_call: TRBV6-6
cdr3_aa: CASKTRGSTEAFF

j_call: TRBJ2-3
v_call: TRBV10-3
cdr3_aa: CAISESNSGTLDTQYF

j_call: TRBJ1-2
v_call: TRBV9
cdr3_aa: CASSVGEDYGYTF

j_call: TRBJ2-3
v_call: TRBV10-3
cdr3_aa: CAISSKGGTSGGASTDTQYF

j_call: TRBJ2-3
v_call: TRBV28
cdr3_aa: CASRVGGTDTQYF

j_call: TRBJ2-7
v_call: TRBV7-2
cdr3_aa: CASSFVFGGSREQYF

j_call: TRBJ1-2
v_call: TRBV4-1
cdr3_aa: CASSRTGTEYGYTF

j_call: TRBJ2-7
v_call: TRBV7-2
cdr3_aa: CASSPMRRAATYEQYF

j_call: TRBJ2-1
v_call: TRBV19
cdr3_aa: CASSDHPAGGPSEQFF

j_call: TRBJ2-5
v_call: TRBV19
cdr3_aa: CASSIRLAGGPPIQETQYF

j_call: TRBJ2-7
v_call: TRBV6-5
cdr3_aa: CASTIWGAYEQYF

j_call: TRBJ1-5
v_call: TRBV6-5
cdr3_aa: CASSSEWEPQHF

j_call: TRBJ2-3
v_call: TRBV5-1
cdr3_aa: CASSFGTSGDTDTQYF

j_call: TRBJ1-1
v_call: TRBV7-8
cdr3_aa: CASSETPNTEAFF

j_call: TRBJ1-3
v_call: TRBV7-6
cdr3_aa: CASSLSWPTRDAGNTIYF

j_call: TRBJ1-6
v_call: TRBV4-3
cdr3_aa: CASSQRMLNSPLHF

j_call: TRBJ1-4
v_call: TRBV10-3
cdr3_aa: CAISETDRDEKLFF

j_call: TRBJ2-3
v_call: TRBV9
cdr3_aa: CASSMSTQDSQYTQYF

j_call: TRBJ1-5
v_call: TRBV5-6
cdr3_aa: CASTQRRIGPQHF

j_call: TRBJ1-3
v_call: TRBV9
cdr3_aa: CASSVEATGNSGNTIYF

j_call: TRBJ2-5
v_call: TRBV5-1
cdr3_aa: CASSLAGNQGETQYF

j_call: TRBJ1-2
v_call: TRBV5-1
cdr3_aa: CASSAGDRAYGYTF

j_call: TRBJ2-7
v_call: TRBV29-1
cdr3_aa: CSVNVGPQNQYEQYF

j_call: TRBJ2-5
v_call: TRBV18
cdr3_aa: CASSPLRAGETQYF

j_call: TRBJ2-1
v_call: TRBV30
cdr3_aa: CAWGRKGLAGGAQFF

j_call: TRBJ2-3
v_call: TRBV7-3
cdr3_aa: CASSLTHFTDTQYF

j_call: TRBJ2-7
v_call: TRBV10-1
cdr3_aa: CASSDPRLAGGDEQYF